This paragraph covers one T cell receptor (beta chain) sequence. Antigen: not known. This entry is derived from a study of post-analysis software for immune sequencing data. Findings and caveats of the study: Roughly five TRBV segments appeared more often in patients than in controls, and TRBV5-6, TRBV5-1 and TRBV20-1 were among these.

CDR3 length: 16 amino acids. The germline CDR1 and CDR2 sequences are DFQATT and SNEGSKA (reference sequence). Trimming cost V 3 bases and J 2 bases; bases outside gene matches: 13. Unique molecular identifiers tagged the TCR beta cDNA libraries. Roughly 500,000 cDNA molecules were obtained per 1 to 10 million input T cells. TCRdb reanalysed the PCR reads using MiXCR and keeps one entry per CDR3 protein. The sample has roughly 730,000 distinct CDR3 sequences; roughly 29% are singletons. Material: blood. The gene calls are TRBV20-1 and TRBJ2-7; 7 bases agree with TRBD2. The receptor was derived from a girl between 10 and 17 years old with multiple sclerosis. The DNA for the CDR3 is TGCAGTGCTAGCGTACCGACTCGCGGGAGCGCCTACGAGCAGTACTTC. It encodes CSASVPTRGSAYEQYF.